A selection of T cell receptor beta chains follows, all from one sample in a study of glioma-infiltrating T cells after dendritic cell vaccination. Produced via immunoSEQ multiplex PCR; TCRdb's table is partial and in-frame only. This repertoire shows 99,000 or so clones, almost 90% found once; its top ten account for roughly 2.5%. The sequences come from blood, collected after dendritic cell vaccination. The origin of the receptors is a human donor with glioblastoma. Both conserved end residues are part of each CDR3. Fields, in order: J gene, clone size, D gene, V gene, CDR3 DNA, CDR3 protein. D genes are given only for firm matches. The size of a clone is reported for some rows only, either as once, few or many, or as a class for expanded clones.

TRBJ2-3,NA,TRBD2,TRBV11-3,TGTGCCAGCCGGCGGACTAGCGGGAGCACAGATACGCAGTATTTT,CASRRTSGSTDTQYF
TRBJ2-6,NA,TRBD1,TRBV5-1,TGCGCCAGCAGCTTGGGGGACAGGGGGAAGTCATCTGGGGCCAACGTCCTGACTTTC,CASSLGDRGKSSGANVLTF
TRBJ2-4,NA,NA,TRBV11-3,TGTGCCAGCAGCTTGGGGGGAAGTCCCAAAAACATTCAGTACTTC,CASSLGGSPKNIQYF
TRBJ1-2,NA,NA,TRBV9,TGTGCCAGCAGCAACCCCCCGTCGGGGGATAGAATTGGCTACACCTTC,CASSNPPSGDRIGYTF
TRBJ1-5,NA,TRBD1,TRBV6-5,TGTGCCAGCAAGGGGGCATCCCTAGAGCCCCAGCATTTT,CASKGASLEPQHF
TRBJ1-2,NA,NA,TRBV10-2,TGCGCCAGCAGTGGGTTGGGGGGGGACGGCTATGGCTACACCTTC,CASSGLGGDGYGYTF
TRBJ1-2,NA,NA,TRBV6-6,TGTGCCAGCAGTTACGTCGGGGTCAACTATGGCTACACCTTC,CASSYVGVNYGYTF
TRBJ2-1,NA,TRBD2,TRBV15,TGTGCCACCAGCAGAGGAGGCACTAGCGGGAGTCTTGAGCAGTTCTTC,CATSRGGTSGSLEQFF
TRBJ1-6,NA,TRBD1,TRBV9,TGTGCCAGCAGCCAAAGGACAGGGGACTCACCCCTCCACTTT,CASSQRTGDSPLHF
TRBJ2-2,NA,NA,TRBV18,TGTGCCAGCTCACCACCGGGGCCCGGGGAGCTGTTTTTT,CASSPPGPGELFF
TRBJ2-2,few,NA,TRBV7-2,TGTGCCAGCAGCTCCAGGGCAACCGGGGAGCTGTTTTTT,CASSSRATGELFF
TRBJ2-1,NA,TRBD2,TRBV14,TGTGCCAGCAGCCAAGTTTCTAGCGGGAGTAGCTATGAGCAGTTCTTC,CASSQVSSGSSYEQFF
TRBJ1-3,NA,TRBD1,TRBV6-5,TGTGCCAGCAGTTACGCAGGGGGTAAAGGAAACACCATATATTTT,CASSYAGGKGNTIYF
TRBJ2-3,NA,TRBD2,TRBV28,TGTGCCAGCAGTGGGACTAGCGGCTCAACAGATACGCAGTATTTT,CASSGTSGSTDTQYF
TRBJ1-1,NA,TRBD1,TRBV9,TGTGCCAGCAGCGATCGGGACAGGGGGGCTTTAGCTTTCTTT,CASSDRDRGALAFF
TRBJ2-5,NA,NA,TRBV2,TGTGCCAGCAGTCCCCGTGGGCGTCAGACCCAGTACTTC,CASSPRGRQTQYF
TRBJ2-2,once,TRBD2,TRBV19,TGTGCCAGTAGTGCCCCGGAGCTCGGGGGGTACACCGGGGAGCTGTTTTTT,CASSAPELGGYTGELFF
TRBJ1-2,NA,NA,TRBV6-5,TGTGCCAGCAGTCCCAACGGCGAGGGCGAGCGAGGCTACACCTTC,CASSPNGEGERGYTF
TRBJ2-7,NA,NA,TRBV15,TGTGCCACCAGCGTACGGCAGGGGTATGCCTACGAGCAGTACTTC,CATSVRQGYAYEQYF
TRBJ1-5,NA,TRBD1,TRBV5-6,TGTGCCAGCAGCAGGCGGACAGGGTGGAGGAATCAGCCCCAGCATTTT,CASSRRTGWRNQPQHF
TRBJ1-1,NA,NA,TRBV5-1,TGCGCCAGCAGCTTGGGGACATGGGGAACGAACACTGAAGCTTTCTTT,CASSLGTWGTNTEAFF
TRBJ1-5,NA,NA,TRBV30,TGTGCCTGGAGTCCAGGGCCAGGTCAGCCCCAGCATTTT,CAWSPGPGQPQHF
TRBJ2-3,once,NA,TRBV19,TGTGCCAGTAGTATAGGGGGCCTCCTAGTGGATACGCAGTATTTT,CASSIGGLLVDTQYF
TRBJ2-7,NA,TRBD2,TRBV6-4,TGTGCCAGCAGAACCCCGATACCGGGACTAGCGGCCCTTGGGCAGTACTTC,CASRTPIPGLAALGQYF
TRBJ2-7,NA,TRBD1,TRBV11-3,TGTGCCAGCAGCTTAGGAAGGGGGCGGGAGCAGTACTTC,CASSLGRGREQYF
TRBJ2-1,NA,NA,TRBV5-6,TGTGCCAGCAGCTCGCGGGTCTTATACTCCTACAATGAGCAGTTCTTC,CASSSRVLYSYNEQFF
TRBJ2-7,NA,NA,TRBV6-5,TGTGCCAGCACGAGAGGTCAACGCGAGCAGTACTTC,CASTRGQREQYF
TRBJ2-1,NA,TRBD2,TRBV5-4,TGTGCCAGCAGCCACCCCACCAGCGGGAAAAACAATGAGCAGTTCTTC,CASSHPTSGKNNEQFF
TRBJ1-4,NA,NA,TRBV19,TGTGCCAGTAGTATTGGATCGACGACGGGAGAAAAACTGTTTTTT,CASSIGSTTGEKLFF
TRBJ1-6,NA,TRBD1,TRBV5-1,TGCGCCAGCAGCCCATCGGGACAGGGGTCAAGTGGATCACCCCTCCACTTT,CASSPSGQGSSGSPLHF
TRBJ2-7,NA,TRBD2,TRBV11-1,TGTGCCAGCAAGGAGCGGGAGGCGACCTACGAGCAGTACTTC,CASKEREATYEQYF
TRBJ1-3,NA,NA,TRBV4-1,TGCGCCAGCAGCCAAGATCCAGGGGTGTTAGGAAACACCATATATTTT,CASSQDPGVLGNTIYF
TRBJ1-3,NA,TRBD1,TRBV19,TGTGCCAGTACGGTAGACGGGTACAGGGGCTTGTTCTCTGGAAACACCATATATTTT,CASTVDGYRGLFSGNTIYF
TRBJ1-5,NA,NA,TRBV5-4,TGTGCCACTCCGCCGACGGGAGATCAGCCCCAGCATTTT,CATPPTGDQPQHF
TRBJ2-7,NA,NA,TRBV19,TGTGCCAGTAGGGCGGCCGATCTCTCCTACGAGCAGTACTTC,CASRAADLSYEQYF
TRBJ2-2,NA,TRBD2,TRBV6-1,TGTGCCAGCAGTGGACGACTAGCGGGCACCGGGGAGCTGTTTTTT,CASSGRLAGTGELFF
TRBJ2-1,NA,TRBD1,TRBV23-1,TGCGCCAGCAGTCACCCCGGGACAGGGAAGCATGAGCAGTTCTTC,CASSHPGTGKHEQFF
TRBJ1-5,NA,NA,TRBV30,TGTGCCTGGTACGGGCCCCGAGGAGGGCCCCAGCATTTT,CAWYGPRGGPQHF
TRBJ1-3,NA,NA,TRBV2,TGTGCCAGCACTACGGGTTTCTCTGGAAACACCATATATTTT,CASTTGFSGNTIYF
TRBJ2-7,NA,TRBD1,TRBV15,TGTGCCACCAGCAGACCTGACAGGGTTGAAGAGCAGTACTTC,CATSRPDRVEEQYF
TRBJ2-7,NA,NA,TRBV5-1,TGCGCCAGCAGCTTCGGGGATTACGAGCAGTACTTC,CASSFGDYEQYF
TRBJ1-1,few,TRBD1,TRBV9,TGTGCCAGCAGCGTAAATCCCTCCCGAAGGGGACAGGGTTTATTTGTAATGGACACTGAAGCTTTCTTT,CASSVNPSRRGQGLFVMDTEAFF
TRBJ1-5,once,NA,TRBV4-1,TGCGCCAGCAGCCAAGAAGGACTAGGGGATGGTCAGCCCCAGCATTTT,CASSQEGLGDGQPQHF
TRBJ2-3,NA,NA,TRBV5-8,TGTGCCAGCAGCCCCCGGACAGCTTCTAGCACAGATACGCAGTATTTT,CASSPRTASSTDTQYF
TRBJ1-5,few,NA,TRBV6-5,TGTGCCAGCAACCTCGACCTCCCGGGGAGTCAGCCCCAGCATTTT,CASNLDLPGSQPQHF
TRBJ1-2,NA,NA,TRBV2,TGTGCCAGCAGTCAGACGACAGTGAACTATGGCTACACCTTC,CASSQTTVNYGYTF
TRBJ1-1,NA,NA,TRBV19,TGTGCCAGTAGTATAAGTAGGAACACTGAAGCTTTCTTT,CASSISRNTEAFF
TRBJ2-1,NA,TRBD1,TRBV29-1,TGCAGCGTTGTTGGGACAGGGTACGACAATGAGCAGTTCTTC,CSVVGTGYDNEQFF
TRBJ2-1,NA,TRBD1,TRBV5-6,TGTGCCAGCAGCCCCATGACAGGGGGCCGCAATGAGCAGTTCTTC,CASSPMTGGRNEQFF
TRBJ2-5,NA,NA,TRBV5-1,TGCGCCAGCAGCTTAAGTGCAACTAGCCAAGAGACCCAGTACTTC,CASSLSATSQETQYF
TRBJ1-2,NA,TRBD1,TRBV23-1,TGCGCCAGCAGTCAATCCGGGACAGGGGGCTATGGCTACACCTTC,CASSQSGTGGYGYTF
TRBJ1-1,NA,NA,TRBV2,TGTGCCAGCAGAAACAGGGTCGAGACTGAAGCTTTCTTT,CASRNRVETEAFF
TRBJ1-2,NA,NA,TRBV21-1,TGTGCCAGCAGCAACCAGGGGGTATCGCCTGGCTACACCTTC,CASSNQGVSPGYTF
TRBJ2-1,NA,TRBD1,TRBV19,TGTGCCAGTAGCCACGCAGGGGGCGCCTCCAATGAGCAGTTCTTC,CASSHAGGASNEQFF